What follows are 20 T cell receptor beta chains derived from one specimen sequenced in a study of shared clonotypes between healthy human individuals. Data came from immunoSEQ multiplex PCR; TCRdb stores just in-frame clones and leaves some out. Here the sample spans some 1.5 million clones, around 95% being singletons. The sequenced sample was naive CD4+ T cells sorted from blood. The subset: CD45RA+ positively selected. These receptor sequences come from a man aged 25-45 years in good health.

The chain couples TRBV29-1 to TRBJ2-3; perhaps D is TRBD1 or TRBD2 (6 bases each). Trimming stripped 7 bases from V and 4 bases from J, with 24 bases between. This CDR3 has 16 amino acids. In germline, CDR1 is SQVTM, CDR2 ANQGSEA. CDR3 nucleotides: TGCAGCGCACCGGGACTTATGGGGGCCCTCCCAGATACGCAGTATTTT. It yields the protein CSAPGLMGALPDTQYF.

The chain has TRBV30 and TRBJ1-2; TRBD1 matches at 9 bases. This CDR3 is built from 13 residues. Germline V lookup: CDR1 GTSNPN, CDR2 SVGIG (reference sequence). V was clipped by 3 bases and J by 7 bases; unmatched bases: 6. In DNA, the CDR3 is TGTGCCTGGAGAGGACAGGGGATGAGTGGCTACACCTTC. It specifies CAWRGQGMSGYTF.

This chain connects TRBV21-1 to TRBJ1-2. TRBV21-1 is tagged as a pseudogene. The CDR3 spans 14 residues. Here the CDR3 DNA reads TGTGCCAGCAGCAAAGCTCGGTACGACTATGGCTACACCTTC. Its translation is CASSKARYDYGYTF.

The chain is built from TRBV7-2 and TRBJ2-1; 9 positions match TRBD2. The CDR3 is made up of 17 amino acids. J was trimmed by 2 bases and V by 2 bases; bases with no gene match: 7. Germline values: CDR1 SGHTA, CDR2 FQGNSA. Here the CDR3 reads CASSLNQVAGAYNEQFF. The DNA for the CDR3 is TGTGCCAGCAGCTTAAATCAAGTAGCGGGGGCCTACAATGAGCAGTTCTTC.

This chain uses TRBV28 with TRBJ2-5; D is unresolved. Germline CDR1 MDHEN, CDR2 SYDVKM. The CDR3 spans 10 residues. V was cut by 5 bases and J by 7 bases, with 5 bases left in between. The chain's CDR3 is CASSMGTQYF. CDR3 coding DNA: TGTGCCAGCAGTATGGGGACCCAGTACTTC. The full variable domain, rest sourced from reference TRBV28 and TRBJ2-5, is DVKVTQSSRYLVKRTGEKVFLECVQDMDHENMFWYRQDPGLGLRLIYFSYDVKMKEKGDIPEGYSVSREKKERFSLILESASTNQTSMYLCASSMGTQYFGPGTRLLVL.

The chain is built from TRBV6-5 and TRBJ2-5; 7 bases agree with TRBD1. The V segment lost 2 bases and the J segment 4 bases; nucleotides outside the gene matches: 7. This CDR3 spans 15 amino acids. Germline CDR1 MNHEY, CDR2 SVGAGI. Here the CDR3 DNA reads TGTGCCAGCAGTTACGGACAGGAACTGCGAGAGACCCAGTACTTC. It specifies CASSYGQELRETQYF.

The V and J genes are TRBV4-1 and TRBJ2-3; no definite D call. In germline, CDR1 is MGHRA, CDR2 YSYEKL. There are 16 residues in the CDR3. V was trimmed by 1 base and J by 0 bases, leaving 11 bases between them. CDR3 loop: CASSQVMMASTDTQYF. CDR3 DNA: TGCGCCAGCAGCCAAGTGATGATGGCAAGCACAGATACGCAGTATTTT.

This clone occurred once. The chain couples TRBV28 to TRBJ2-7, with D possibly being TRBD2 (5 bases). CDR3 size: 13 residues. Germline V CDR1 and CDR2: MDHEN, SYDVKM. V was trimmed by 5 bases and J by 8 bases, leaving 16 bases between them. The CDR3, as DNA: TGTGCCAGCAGTCCCCGGGAACCTGTCCAGCAGTACTTC. Protein: CASSPREPVQQYF.

This chain uses TRBV5-1 with TRBJ1-1; 8 bases map to TRBD1. CDR1 is SGHRS, CDR2 YFSETQ, per germline. The CDR3 runs to 15 residues. Unmatched junction bases numbered 11, after V lost 4 bases and J lost 6 bases. CDR3 protein: CASSHVQGRGPEAFF. The CDR3 DNA follows: TGCGCCAGCAGCCACGTCCAGGGCAGGGGGCCTGAAGCTTTCTTT.

This chain uses TRBV10-3 with TRBJ2-2; the match to TRBD1 covers 7 bases. The CDR3 contains 14 residues. V dropped 4 bases and J dropped 6; count of bases not matched to a gene: 5. Germline CDR1 ENHRY, CDR2 SYGVKD. CDR3 sequence reads: CAISGQGFAGELFF. CDR3 nucleotides: TGTGCCATCAGTGGACAGGGTTTTGCCGGGGAGCTGTTTTTT.

This sequence joins TRBV29-1 and TRBJ2-4; D unclear. The CDR3 length is 13 residues. Germline V gives CDR1 SQVTM, CDR2 ANQGSEA. Trimming left V 4 bases short and J 0 bases short, with 7 bases between. This chain's CDR3 is CSVAHLAKNIQYF. The CDR3 DNA follows: TGCAGCGTTGCTCATCTAGCCAAAAACATTCAGTACTTC.

This CDR3 is CASSYSPGVGTGELFF. CDR3 in DNA: TGTGCCAGCAGTTACTCGCCAGGGGTCGGCACCGGGGAGCTGTTTTTT. The rearrangement links TRBV6-5 to TRBJ2-2; tentative D call: TRBD1 (6 bases). The CDR3 has 16 residues. Trimming took off 0 bases at V and 4 bases at J, with 12 bases between the two ends. Germline values: CDR1 MNHEY, CDR2 SVGAGI.

This rearrangement joins TRBV5-4 to TRBJ2-3; no clear D. The CDR3 extends over 14 amino acids. The germline V gene has CDR1 SGHNT and CDR2 YYREEE (reference sequence). Trimming removed 1 base from V and 2 bases from J, with 8 bases in between. The CDR3 coding sequence is TGTGCCAGCAGCTTGAGCAGACCCACAGATACGCAGTATTTT. This encodes CASSLSRPTDTQYF.

This clone is a singleton in its sample. The V gene is TRBV5-4, the J gene TRBJ2-5; TRBD1 matches at 9 bases. Germline loops: CDR1 SGHNT, CDR2 YYREEE (reference sequence). V lost 0 bases, J lost 4 bases, and 4 bases stayed unmatched. The CDR3 spans 15 residues. The CDR3 sequence is CASSLVTGGLETQYF. The CDR3 DNA reads as TGTGCCAGCAGCTTGGTAACAGGGGGCTTAGAGACCCAGTACTTC.

This clone was observed once. The chain links TRBV2 to TRBJ2-5; 11 nucleotides line up with TRBD2. Germline V gives CDR1 SNHLY, CDR2 FYNNEI. The CDR3 contains 17 residues. After removal of 3 bases from V and 5 bases from J, the junction contained 11 bases not matched to a gene. Written as DNA, the CDR3 is TGTGCCAGCAGTGATTTTATACTAGCGGGAGTCCAGGAGACCCAGTACTTC. Its translation: CASSDFILAGVQETQYF.

This clone appeared a few times. CDR3 in DNA: TGTGCCAGCAGTTACTCGCAGCCCTATGGCTACACCTTC. It encodes CASSYSQPYGYTF. This chain uses TRBV6-5 with TRBJ1-2; D remains ambiguous. The germline V and J ends were trimmed by 0 bases and 4 bases, with 6 bases remaining between them. CDR1 and CDR2 from the germline V gene are MNHEY and SVGAGI. The CDR3 runs to 13 residues.

This CDR3 is CASSTGKAGNQPQHF. Written as DNA, the CDR3 is TGTGCCAGTAGTACAGGGAAAGCGGGCAATCAGCCCCAGCATTTT. The chain links TRBV19 to TRBJ1-5; tentative D call: TRBD1 (5 bases). Germline CDR1 and CDR2: LNHDA and SQIVND (reference sequence). The CDR3 totals 15 residues. Between the trimmed V and J ends, which lost 4 bases and 2 bases, there was a span of 12 bases. Using reference TRBV19 and TRBJ1-5 for the parts outside the CDR3, the full variable domain is DGGITQSPKYLFRKEGQNVTLSCEQNLNHDAMYWYRQDPGQGLRLIYYSQIVNDFQKGDIAEGYSVSREKKESFPLTVTSAQKNPTAFYLCASSTGKAGNQPQHFGDGTRLSIL.

CDR3 residues: CASTNEGGTEAFF. CDR3 nucleotides: TGTGCCAGTACTAATGAAGGGGGCACTGAAGCTTTCTTT. The rearrangement uses TRBV19 and TRBJ1-1; a possible D gene is TRBD1 (6 bases). V lost 7 bases, J lost 4 bases, and 13 bases lay in between. Germline V gene lookup returns CDR1 LNHDA and CDR2 SQIVND (reference sequence). The CDR3 is made up of 13 amino acids.

J is TRBJ1-1 and V is TRBV5-6, with a possible D match to TRBD1 (5 bases). CDR3 length: 15 residues. CDR1 is SGHDT and CDR2 is YYEEEE in the germline V gene. Deletions cut 4 bases from V and 6 bases from J, with 19 bases between. The CDR3 nucleotides are TGTGCCAGCAGCCCACAGGTCCGGGGCCGCCCTGAAGCTTTCTTT. This encodes CASSPQVRGRPEAFF.

The chain couples TRBV2 to TRBJ2-5; 7 bases line up with TRBD1. The CDR3 is made up of 14 amino acids. The trim removed 9 bases at V and 2 bases at J, leaving 9 bases unmatched. Germline V gene sequence: CDR1 SNHLY, CDR2 FYNNEI. This CDR3 is CASLRDSSQETQYF. For the CDR3, the DNA is TGTGCCAGTCTTCGGGACAGCAGTCAAGAGACCCAGTACTTC.